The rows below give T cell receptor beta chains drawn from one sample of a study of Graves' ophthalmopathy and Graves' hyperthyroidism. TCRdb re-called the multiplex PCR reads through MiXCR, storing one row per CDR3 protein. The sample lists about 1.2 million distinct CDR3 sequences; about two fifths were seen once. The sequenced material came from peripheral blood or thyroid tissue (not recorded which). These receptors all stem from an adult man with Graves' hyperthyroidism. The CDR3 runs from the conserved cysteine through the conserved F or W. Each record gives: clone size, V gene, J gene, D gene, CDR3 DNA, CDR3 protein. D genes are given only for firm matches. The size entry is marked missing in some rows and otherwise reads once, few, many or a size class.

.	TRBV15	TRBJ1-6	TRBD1	TGTGCCACCAGCAGGGGGGACAGGGGGATGGAGACACCCCTCCACTTT	CATSRGDRGMETPLHF
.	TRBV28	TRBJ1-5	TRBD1	TGTGCCAGCAGTCGATATGGACAGGGGAGAGGCCAGCCCCAGCATTTT	CASSRYGQGRGQPQHF
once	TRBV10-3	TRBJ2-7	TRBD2	TGTGCCATCAGTGGAATCTCCGGGACTAGCGGGAGCTCCTACGAGCAGTACTTC	CAISGISGTSGSSYEQYF
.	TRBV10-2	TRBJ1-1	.	TGCGCCAGCAGCTCCCGCGAAACAAACACTGAAGCTTTCTTT	CASSSRETNTEAFF
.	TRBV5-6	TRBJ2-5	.	TGTGCCAGCAGCCGAGACAGGGAGGGGGACTTC	CASSRDREGDF
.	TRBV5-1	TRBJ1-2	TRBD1	TGCGCCAGCAGCGGAACAGGGGGCCGCAGCTATGGCTACACCTTC	CASSGTGGRSYGYTF
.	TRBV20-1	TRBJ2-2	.	TGCAGTGCCAGCAAGATCCAGGGTGACACCGGGGAGCTGTTTTTT	CSASKIQGDTGELFF
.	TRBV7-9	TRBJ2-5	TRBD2	TGTGCCAGCAGCGCTGCGGGGGGAGAGACCCAGTACTTC	CASSAAGGETQYF
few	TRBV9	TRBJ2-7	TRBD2	TGTGCCAGCAGCGAAGCGGGAGTCAGCGAGCAGTACTTC	CASSEAGVSEQYF
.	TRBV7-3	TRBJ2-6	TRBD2	TGTGCCAGCAGCCGGCCTGGGGGGGAGGCTGGGGCCAACGTCCTGACTTTC	CASSRPGGEAGANVLTF
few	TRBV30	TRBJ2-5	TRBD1	TGTGCCTGGAGCCCAGGGGGTCCCCAAGAGACCCAGTACTTC	CAWSPGGPQETQYF
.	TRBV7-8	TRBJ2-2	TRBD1	TGTGCCAGCAGCTTTGGGACAGGGGTGATTCTACGGGAGCTGTTTTTT	CASSFGTGVILRELFF
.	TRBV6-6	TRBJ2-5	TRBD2	TGTGCCAGCAGTTTTGCAGCGGGGGGACAAGAGACCCAGTACTTC	CASSFAAGGQETQYF
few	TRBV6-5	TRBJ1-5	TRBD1	TGTGCCAGCAGGCAGGACAGGTGGGGGAGCAATCAGCCCCAGCATTTT	CASRQDRWGSNQPQHF
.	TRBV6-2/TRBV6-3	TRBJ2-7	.	TGTGCCAGCAGTAGGAACAGGGGACTACCTAACAGCTCCTACGAGCAGTACTTC	CASSRNRGLPNSSYEQYF
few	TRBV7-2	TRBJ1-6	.	TGTGCCAGCAGCTTACCAGGACTTGGATCCCTCCACTTT	CASSLPGLGSLHF
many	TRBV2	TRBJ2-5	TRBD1	TGTGCCAGCAAAAGACAGGGAGCCCTCCTAGAGACCCAGTACTTC	CASKRQGALLETQYF
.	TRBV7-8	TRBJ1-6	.	TGTGCCAGCATCGAGGGAAGCTCCCAAGATTCACCCCTCCACTTT	CASIEGSSQDSPLHF
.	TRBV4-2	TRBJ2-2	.	TGTGCCAGCAGCCAACCGGGACAAGACACCGGGGAGCTGTTTTTT	CASSQPGQDTGELFF
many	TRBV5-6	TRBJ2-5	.	TGTGCCAGCAGCTTCGGTCTAGTCGAGACCCAGTACTTC	CASSFGLVETQYF
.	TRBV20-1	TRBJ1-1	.	TGCAGTGCTAGACCAATCCAGGGATTCAACACTGAAGCTTTCTTT	CSARPIQGFNTEAFF
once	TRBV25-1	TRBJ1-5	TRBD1	TGTGCCAGCAGTGAATCTGGGACAGGGATCAATCAGCCCCAGCATTTT	CASSESGTGINQPQHF
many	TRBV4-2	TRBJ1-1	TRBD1	TGTGCCAGCAGCGCCTTACAGGGGACGAGCACTGAAGCTTTCTTT	CASSALQGTSTEAFF
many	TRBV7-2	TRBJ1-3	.	TGTGCCAGCAGCTCCGGCCCGGACGTATATTTT	CASSSGPDVYF
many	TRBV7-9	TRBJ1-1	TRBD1	TGTGCCAGCAGCCCCAGGGGGGTTAGGAACACTGAAGCTTTCTTT	CASSPRGVRNTEAFF
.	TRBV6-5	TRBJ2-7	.	TGTGCCAGCAGTTCCCGACCTGCCCTTACCTACGAGCAGTACTTC	CASSSRPALTYEQYF
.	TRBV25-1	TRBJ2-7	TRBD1	TGTGCCAGCGTTGAAAGGGACAGGGGCTACGAGCAGTACTTC	CASVERDRGYEQYF
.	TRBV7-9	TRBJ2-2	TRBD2	TGTGCCAGCAGCCTCCTAGCGGGGGACACCGGGGAGCTGTTTTTT	CASSLLAGDTGELFF
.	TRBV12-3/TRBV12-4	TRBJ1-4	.	TGTGCCAGCAGTGTCGACAGAGACACTGCAACTAATGAAAAACTGTTTTTT	CASSVDRDTATNEKLFF
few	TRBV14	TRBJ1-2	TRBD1	TGTGCCAGCAGCGCGACCGGGACAGCGGTGGCCTACACCTTC	CASSATGTAVAYTF
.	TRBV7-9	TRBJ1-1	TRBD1	TGTGCCAGCAGCTTAGGGCCGGGACAGAGTGAAGCTTTCTTT	CASSLGPGQSEAFF
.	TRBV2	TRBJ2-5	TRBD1	TGTGCCAGCATGCGAGGGACAGGGGGCCCAGAGACCCAGTACTTC	CASMRGTGGPETQYF
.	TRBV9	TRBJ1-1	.	TGTGCCAGCGGCGAAAACCGGGACACTGAAGCTTTCTTT	CASGENRDTEAFF
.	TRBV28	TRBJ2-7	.	TGTGCCAGCAGTTTATCCCTAGGGTTCGTAGCCTTC	CASSLSLGFVAF
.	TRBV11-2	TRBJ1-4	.	TGTGCCAGCAGCTTTGGGTCGAGGGGGGCTGGTCGGAATGAAAAACTGTTTTTT	CASSFGSRGAGRNEKLFF
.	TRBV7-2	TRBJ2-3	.	TGTGCCAGCAGCTCCTCAGAACGGAAGGATACGCAGTATTTT	CASSSSERKDTQYF
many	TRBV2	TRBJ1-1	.	TGTGCCAGCACACCACAGGGTCCGAACACTGAAGCTTTCTTT	CASTPQGPNTEAFF
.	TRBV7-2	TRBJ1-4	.	TGTGCCAGCGGGGGATTCACGGAAAAACTGTTTTTT	CASGGFTEKLFF
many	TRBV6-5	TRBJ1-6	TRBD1	TGTGCCAGCGGTGGACAGGGGTATATTTCACCCCTCCACTTT	CASGGQGYISPLHF
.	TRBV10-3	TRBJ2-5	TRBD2	TGTGCCATCAGTGAGGCTAGCGGGAGGACCCAGTACTTC	CAISEASGRTQYF
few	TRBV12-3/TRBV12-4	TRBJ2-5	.	TGTGCCAGCAGTCACGGCGCGGAGACCCAGTACTTC	CASSHGAETQYF
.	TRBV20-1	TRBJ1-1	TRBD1	TGCAGGGCAGGAAAAGACAGGGTCGTGACTGAAGCTTTCTTT	CRAGKDRVVTEAFF
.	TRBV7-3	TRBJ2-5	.	TGTGCCAGCAGCCCTCAGGGGGGGGTCGTAGAGACCCAGTACTTC	CASSPQGGVVETQYF
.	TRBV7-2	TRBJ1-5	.	TGTGCCAGCAGCTTACTATTGGCAGGGTTCCCTCAGCCCCAGCATTTT	CASSLLLAGFPQPQHF
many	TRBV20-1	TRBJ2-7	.	TGCAGTGCTAGTGGGGTCATGTTCTCCTACGAGCAGTACTTC	CSASGVMFSYEQYF
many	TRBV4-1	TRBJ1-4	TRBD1	TGCGCCAGCAGCCAGGCCGGGACAGGGTCTGAAAAACTGTTTTTT	CASSQAGTGSEKLFF
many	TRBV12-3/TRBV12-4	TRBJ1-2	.	TGTGCCAGCCGCCTAACAGGGATCTATGGCTACACCTTC	CASRLTGIYGYTF
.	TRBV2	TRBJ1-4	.	TGTGCCAGCAAAATACAGACAACTAATGAAAAACTGTTTTTT	CASKIQTTNEKLFF
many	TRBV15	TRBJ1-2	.	TGTGCCACCAGATTAACAGGAGTCTATGGCTACACCTTC	CATRLTGVYGYTF
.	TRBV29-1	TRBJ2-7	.	TGCAGCGTTGAAAGGGGCACGTCGGAGCAGTACTTC	CSVERGTSEQYF
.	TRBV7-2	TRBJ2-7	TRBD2	TGTGCCAGCAGCCAAGGCGCGGGAGGCCCGTACGAGCAGTACTTC	CASSQGAGGPYEQYF
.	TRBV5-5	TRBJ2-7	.	TGCGCCAGCAGCTTGGAAGAAGGCAAGCAGTACTTC	CASSLEEGKQYF
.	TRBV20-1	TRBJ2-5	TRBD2	TGCAGTGCTAGGGGGACTAGCGGGAGCGTGGGAGAGACCCAGTACTTC	CSARGTSGSVGETQYF
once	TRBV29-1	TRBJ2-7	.	TGCAGCGTTGAAATTGAGGACTACGAGCAGTACTTC	CSVEIEDYEQYF
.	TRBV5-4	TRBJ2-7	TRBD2	TGTGCCAGCAGCTTGGGTGGGACTAGGGCAGACGAGCAGTACTTC	CASSLGGTRADEQYF
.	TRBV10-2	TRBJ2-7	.	TGCGCCAGCAGTGAGCCGACTGACTACGAGCAGTACTTC	CASSEPTDYEQYF
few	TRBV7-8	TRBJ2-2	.	TGTGCCAGCAGCTCCCCGGATCTGCCCGGGGAGCTGTTTTTT	CASSSPDLPGELFF
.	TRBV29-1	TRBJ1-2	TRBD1	TGCAGCGAAAGGACAGGGGACTATGGCTACACCTTC	CSERTGDYGYTF